These 25 T cell receptor beta chains originate from one sample sequenced in a study of CD4 T cells in relation to SARS-CoV-2 and coronaviruses (dated by TCRdb to about 2021). The library was made by the immunoSEQ multiplex PCR assay. The source is immuneACCESS, and TCRdb retained only in-frame sequences with V and J called. Part of the clones is not carried over; for the studies checked, unresolved V genes explain less than half of this, and the remainder is unexplained. Here the sample has 30,000 to 45,000 clones; about 80% occur a single time. Jointly, the top ten make up roughly 2.8% of the sample. Antigens of these TCRs are unknown. Sequenced sample: memory CD4+ T cells from PBMCs, cultured in vitro. Read against the paper, the sample's cell subset or site label means: memory (non-naive) CD4+ T cells. The source is an adult with COVID-19.

This chain links TRBV7-3 with TRBJ2-1; 11 bases line up with TRBD2. J gave up 8 bases and V 2 bases, and 8 bases lay outside the gene matches. The CDR3 has 16 amino acids. CDR1 is SGHTA and CDR2 is FQGTGA in the germline V gene. CDR3 in amino acids: CASSLYPTSGKDEQFF. For the CDR3, the DNA is TGTGCCAGCAGCTTATATCCGACTAGCGGGAAAGATGAGCAGTTCTTC.

This chain links TRBV5-5 with TRBJ1-1; 10 bases are shared with TRBD1. The CDR3 contains 15 residues. Trimming cost V 3 bases and J 7 bases; bases outside gene matches: 9. CDR1 and CDR2 (germline): SGHKS, YYEKEE (reference sequence). This chain's CDR3 is CASSSPRDRGLEAFF. CDR3 in DNA: TGTGCCAGCAGCTCCCCCCGAGACAGGGGGCTTGAAGCTTTCTTT.

This chain connects TRBV29-1 to TRBJ2-2; 7 bases agree with TRBD2. The CDR3 loop spans 13 amino acids. Germline CDR1 and CDR2: SQVTM and ANQGSEA. The CDR3 DNA reads TGCATCGTATCATGGGGGGGCACCGGGGAGCTGTTTTTT. Translation gives CIVSWGGTGELFF.

The gene calls are TRBV28 and TRBJ2-7; D is unclear. Germline values: CDR1 MDHEN, CDR2 SYDVKM. The CDR3 spans 11 residues. V lost 5 bases and J 3 bases, leaving 5 bases between the germline ends. Here the CDR3 reads CASSKYYEQYF. The CDR3 nucleotides are TGTGCCAGCAGTAAATACTACGAGCAGTACTTC.

There are a few counts of this clone. V gene TRBV18 combines with J gene TRBJ2-1, with D hard to call. CDR1 KGHSH and CDR2 LQKENI come from the germline V gene. The CDR3 runs to 14 residues. Trimming left V 3 bases short and J 8 bases short, with 14 bases between. CDR3 nucleotide sequence: TGTGCCAGCTCACCCTCCTCCCGGCGCGATGAGCAGTTCTTC. This gives the protein CASSPSSRRDEQFF.

This chain links TRBV19 with TRBJ2-7; D is uncertain. Germline V gene data show CDR1 as LNHDA and CDR2 as SQIVND (reference sequence). CDR3 length: 13 amino acids. Deletions cut 1 base from V and 3 bases from J, with 7 bases between. The CDR3 DNA reads TGTGCCAGTAGTATAGGGCGGAACTACGAGCAGTACTTC. The encoded protein is CASSIGRNYEQYF.

V and J are TRBV7-9 and TRBJ1-4, with 9 bases that match TRBD1. With 6 bases clipped from V and 7 bases from J, the junction kept 9 bases outside the gene matches. Germline-derived CDR1 and CDR2 are SEHNR and FQNEAQ (reference sequence). The CDR3 runs 15 residues. The CDR3 DNA follows: TGTGCCAGCAGTATACAGGGGGCTCAGGGTGAAAAACTGTTTTTT. Protein: CASSIQGAQGEKLFF.

This clone has a single count. The chain couples TRBV6-5 to TRBJ2-1; D gene ambiguous. The V and J ends lost 6 bases and 2 bases respectively, with 14 bases between them. CDR3 length equals 15 residues. From germline, CDR1 is MNHEY and CDR2 SVGAGI. The CDR3 region is CASRDQILPYNEQFF. The DNA of the CDR3 is TGTGCCAGCAGAGACCAGATTTTACCCTACAATGAGCAGTTCTTC.

V gene TRBV2 combines with J gene TRBJ2-2; D uncertain. This CDR3 has 11 amino acids. The ends were cut back, 8 bases at V and 4 bases at J, with 5 bases in the middle. Germline-derived CDR1 and CDR2 are SNHLY and FYNNEI. CDR3 region: CASGVTGELFF. In nucleotides, the CDR3 is TGTGCCAGCGGGGTCACCGGGGAGCTGTTTTTT.

The chain has TRBV29-1 and TRBJ2-2, with D possibly matching TRBD1 (5 bases). Germline V CDR1 and CDR2: SQVTM, ANQGSEA. This CDR3 comprises 15 residues. Between the trimmed V and J ends, which lost 7 bases and 5 bases, there was a span of 20 bases. CDR3 sequence: CSEGALFEATGELFF. The CDR3, as DNA: TGCAGCGAAGGGGCCCTCTTCGAGGCGACCGGGGAGCTGTTTTTT.

This chain uses TRBV6-2 or TRBV6-3 with TRBJ2-3; TRBD1 matches at 9 bases. V trimming: 6 bases; J trimming: 2 bases; junction bases outside the gene matches: 6. This CDR3 spans 15 amino acids. Germline assignment: CDR1 MNHEY and CDR2 SVGEGT. The CDR3 protein is CASSPGTGHTDTQYF. CDR3 sequence (DNA): TGTGCCAGCAGCCCCGGGACAGGGCACACAGATACGCAGTATTTT.

CDR3 sequence (DNA): TGTGCCAGCAGCGCCCGGGGCAGTGAAGCTTTCTTT. This sequence encodes CASSARGSEAFF. The chain employs TRBV3-1 (or the pseudogene TRBV3-2) and TRBJ1-1, with D perhaps TRBD1 (5 bases). Germline V gene data show CDR1 as LGHDT and CDR2 as YNNKEL (reference sequence). V was cut by 5 bases and J by 7 bases, with 11 bases left in between. The CDR3 contains 12 residues.

The CDR3 DNA is TGTGCCAGCAGCCAGGGACAGAACTATGGCTACACCTTC. This sequence encodes CASSQGQNYGYTF. The chain joins TRBV5-5 to TRBJ1-2; 7 positions match TRBD1. Per germline, CDR1 SGHKS and CDR2 YYEKEE (reference sequence). The junction had 2 bases not matched to a gene; V was cut back by 4 bases and J by 2 bases. The CDR3 loop spans 13 amino acids.

The V and J genes are TRBV30 and TRBJ2-1; D gene ambiguous. Germline V CDR1 and CDR2: GTSNPN, SVGIG (reference sequence). The V and J ends lost 0 bases and 5 bases respectively, with 8 bases between them. This CDR3 has 13 amino acids. In nucleotides, the CDR3 is TGTGCCTGGAGTGTAGCTTGGGACAATGAGCAGTTCTTC. Amino acids: CAWSVAWDNEQFF.

The chain employs TRBV23-1 and TRBJ2-6; 11 bases fit TRBD1. TRBV23-1 counts as an open reading frame of uncertain function. The J segment lost 2 bases and the V segment lost 0 bases, leaving 9 bases of the junction unmatched. The CDR3 is 20 amino acids. The CDR3 region is CASSQSPWDRGSAGANVLTF. In nucleotides, the CDR3 is TGCGCCAGCAGTCAATCGCCTTGGGACAGGGGGAGTGCTGGGGCCAACGTCCTGACTTTC.

V gene TRBV4-1 combines with J gene TRBJ2-3; TRBD1 matches at 11 bases. The CDR3 is made up of 20 amino acids. Trimming at V came to 0 bases and at J to 0 bases, leaving 11 bases not matched to a gene. Looked up from germline, CDR1 is MGHRA and CDR2 is YSYEKL. CDR3 DNA: TGCGCCAGCAGCCAAGATGTTAGGACAGGGGGCTTAGTGAGCACAGATACGCAGTATTTT. This encodes CASSQDVRTGGLVSTDTQYF.

The chain joins TRBV7-9 to TRBJ2-5; a weak D match, TRBD1 (6 bases). Germline loops: CDR1 SEHNR, CDR2 FQNEAQ (reference sequence). CDR3 size: 14 residues. V lost 6 bases and J 7 bases, leaving 18 bases between the germline ends. DNA for the CDR3: TGTGCCAGCAGTTATGACAGGTCTTCAGGGACCCAGTACTTC. This sequence encodes CASSYDRSSGTQYF.

This sequence joins TRBV24-1 and TRBJ2-1; maybe TRBD2 (6 bases). Deletions cut 5 bases from V and 11 bases from J, with 21 bases between. The CDR3 extends over 15 amino acids. Germline values: CDR1 KGHDR, CDR2 SFDVKD. The CDR3 sequence is CATSVAEGATNKQFF. CDR3 bases: TGTGCCACCAGTGTAGCGGAAGGGGCCACGAATAAGCAGTTCTTC.

V is TRBV5-6 and J is TRBJ2-3; D possibly matches TRBD1 or TRBD2 (5 bases each). Deletions cut 2 bases from V and 1 base from J, with 14 bases between. The CDR3 covers 16 residues. CDR1 SGHDT and CDR2 YYEEEE come from the germline V gene. This chain's CDR3 is CASSLYRDGRTDTQYF. DNA for the CDR3: TGTGCCAGCAGCTTATACCGGGACGGACGCACAGATACGCAGTATTTT.

This clone was seen a handful of times. The chain carries TRBV4-1 and TRBJ1-4, with TRBD1 as a possible D gene (6 bases). With 2 bases removed from V and 8 bases from J, the gap between germline ends came to 15 bases. The length of the CDR3 is 15 residues. Germline V CDR1 and CDR2: MGHRA, YSYEKL. CDR3 in DNA: TGCGCCAGCAGCCAAACACAGGGCGGAGACGAAAAACTGTTTTTT. Amino acids: CASSQTQGGDEKLFF.

V usage is TRBV28 and J usage is TRBJ1-2; a weak D match, TRBD1 (6 bases). CDR1 MDHEN and CDR2 SYDVKM come from the germline V gene. Trimming pared 5 bases from V and 4 bases from J, leaving 11 bases between. The CDR3 is 13 amino acids. The CDR3 loop reads CASSKTGLYGYTF. DNA of the CDR3: TGTGCCAGCAGTAAGACAGGCCTCTATGGCTACACCTTC.

This chain joins TRBV5-1 and TRBJ2-3; maybe TRBD2 (6 bases). Germline-derived CDR1 and CDR2 are SGHRS and YFSETQ. The CDR3 has 15 amino acids. Trimming removed 4 bases from V and 0 bases from J, with 12 bases in between. The CDR3: CASSGGLQSTDTQYF. CDR3 sequence (DNA): TGCGCCAGCAGCGGGGGACTTCAAAGCACAGATACGCAGTATTTT.

This clone has just one count. The chain links TRBV5-8 to TRBJ2-3; D remains ambiguous. V shed 3 bases and J shed 3 bases, with 20 bases lying between them. There are 17 residues in the CDR3. Germline lookup yields CDR1 SGHTS and CDR2 YDEGEE. For the CDR3, the DNA is TGTGCCAGCAGCTCGATGGACCTTTTTAATTGGACAGATACGCAGTATTTT. Its protein product is CASSSMDLFNWTDTQYF.

This chain joins TRBV28 and TRBJ1-2; maybe TRBD1 (5 bases). Germline V gives CDR1 MDHEN, CDR2 SYDVKM. Trimming stripped 6 bases from V and 3 bases from J, with 11 bases between. This CDR3 is 13 amino acids long. This CDR3 reads CASRAGLDYGYTF. The CDR3 coding sequence is TGTGCCAGCAGAGCAGGGTTAGACTATGGCTACACCTTC.

This clone was recorded only once. This sequence joins TRBV5-6 and TRBJ2-3, with 8 bases that match TRBD2. The CDR3 sequence is 15 residues long. The trim removed 5 bases at V and 6 bases at J, leaving 11 bases unmatched. CDR1 and CDR2 from the germline V gene are SGHDT and YYEEEE. The CDR3: CASRTSGLAPDTQYF. CDR3 bases: TGTGCCAGCAGAACTAGCGGATTAGCACCGGATACGCAGTATTTT.